The sequence of this T cell receptor (beta chain) was determined in a study of breast tumors, draining lymph nodes, adjacent tissues. TCRdb re-called the multiplex PCR reads with MiXCR, one entry per CDR3 protein. The sample has 200,000 to 250,000 distinct CDR3 sequences; under 35% are singletons. Germline CDR1 is MDHEN and CDR2 is SYDVKM. This CDR3 is built from 17 residues. With 6 bases removed from V and 0 bases from J, the gap between germline ends came to 15 bases. The lymph nodes were axillary draining lymph nodes from breast cancer patients. The sample was axillary lymph node tissue. This chain uses TRBV28 with TRBJ2-6, with D perhaps matching TRBD1 or TRBD2 (5 bases each). This sequence was found in a female donor with breast cancer. Some clones in this sample may be carry-over from other donors' samples. CDR3 amino acids: CASSSGTLSSGANVLTF. DNA of the CDR3: TGTGCCAGCAGCTCCGGGACGCTTAGCTCTGGGGCCAACGTCCTGACTTTC.